Listed below are T cell receptor beta chains from one sample, sequenced in a study of shared clonotypes between healthy human individuals. Clones were sequenced by immunoSEQ multiplex PCR, and TCRdb holds only the in-frame ones, with some missing. The sample carries roughly 550,000 clones, less than 97% recorded once. Sequenced input: naive CD8+ T cells sorted from blood. The receptors originated from a woman aged 30 to 39 in good health. CDR3s include the opening cysteine and the closing phenylalanine or tryptophan. The D gene is left open where the match is weak. Clone size is not always given. Where it is, it says once, few, many or a class for expanded clones.

len: 16
j_gene: TRBJ2-5
d_gene: TRBD2
abundance: once
v_gene: TRBV2
CDR3aa: CASTPNSGTNQETQYF
CDR3nt: TGTGCCAGCACCCCCAACTCCGGGACTAACCAAGAGACCCAGTACTTC

len: 12
j_gene: TRBJ2-7
d_gene: NA
abundance: NA
v_gene: TRBV28
CDR3aa: CASSFAAYEQYF
CDR3nt: TGTGCCAGCAGTTTTGCGGCCTACGAGCAGTACTTC

len: 16
j_gene: TRBJ1-2
d_gene: NA
abundance: NA
v_gene: TRBV4-1
CDR3aa: CASSQGSQGFYYGYTF
CDR3nt: TGCGCCAGCAGCCAAGGCTCTCAGGGGTTCTACTATGGCTACACCTTC

len: 15
j_gene: TRBJ2-1
d_gene: NA
abundance: once
v_gene: TRBV7-6
CDR3aa: CASSLFSRRVDEQFF
CDR3nt: TGTGCCAGCAGCTTATTCTCTCGGAGAGTTGATGAGCAGTTCTTC

len: 15
j_gene: TRBJ2-1
d_gene: TRBD2
abundance: NA
v_gene: TRBV7-9
CDR3aa: CASSLLAGPYNEQFF
CDR3nt: TGTGCCAGCAGCTTACTAGCGGGGCCTTACAATGAGCAGTTCTTC

len: 13
j_gene: TRBJ2-7
d_gene: TRBD2
abundance: NA
v_gene: TRBV27
CDR3aa: CASSLYRRGEQYF
CDR3nt: TGTGCCAGCAGTTTATACAGGCGGGGGGAGCAGTACTTC

len: 14
j_gene: TRBJ2-1
d_gene: TRBD2
abundance: NA
v_gene: TRBV29-1
CDR3aa: CSVVLAGLGNEQFF
CDR3nt: TGCAGCGTTGTCCTAGCGGGATTAGGCAATGAGCAGTTCTTC

len: 14
j_gene: TRBJ1-1
d_gene: TRBD1
abundance: NA
v_gene: TRBV5-6
CDR3aa: CASSWDRESTEAFF
CDR3nt: TGTGCCAGCAGCTGGGACAGGGAAAGTACTGAAGCTTTCTTT

len: 12
j_gene: TRBJ1-1
d_gene: NA
abundance: NA
v_gene: TRBV27
CDR3aa: CASSSGNIEAFF
CDR3nt: TGTGCCAGCAGTTCGGGAAATATTGAAGCTTTCTTT

len: 15
j_gene: TRBJ2-7
d_gene: TRBD1
abundance: once
v_gene: TRBV27
CDR3aa: CASRIGQGFYHEQYF
CDR3nt: TGTGCCAGCAGGATTGGACAGGGGTTTTACCACGAGCAGTACTTC

len: 14
j_gene: TRBJ1-5
d_gene: NA
abundance: NA
v_gene: TRBV9
CDR3aa: CASSVSGGGQPQHF
CDR3nt: TGTGCCAGCAGCGTATCGGGGGGCGGGCAGCCCCAGCATTTT

len: 15
j_gene: TRBJ1-2
d_gene: NA
abundance: NA
v_gene: TRBV13
CDR3aa: CASSLGGGANYGYTF
CDR3nt: TGTGCCAGCAGCTTAGGTGGGGGGGCTAACTATGGCTACACCTTC

len: 16
j_gene: TRBJ2-3
d_gene: TRBD2
abundance: NA
v_gene: TRBV15
CDR3aa: CATSRRTSGRTDTQYF
CDR3nt: TGTGCCACCAGCAGACGGACTAGCGGGAGAACAGATACGCAGTATTTT